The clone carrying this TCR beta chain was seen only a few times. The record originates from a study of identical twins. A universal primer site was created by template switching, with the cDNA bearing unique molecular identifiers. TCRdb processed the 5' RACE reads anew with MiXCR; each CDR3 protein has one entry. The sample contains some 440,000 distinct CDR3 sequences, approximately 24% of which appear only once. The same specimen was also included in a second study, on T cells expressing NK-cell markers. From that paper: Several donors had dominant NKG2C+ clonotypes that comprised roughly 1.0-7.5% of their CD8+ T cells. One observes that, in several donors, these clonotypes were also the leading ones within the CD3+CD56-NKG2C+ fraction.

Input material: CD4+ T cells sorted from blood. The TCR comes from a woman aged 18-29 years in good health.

The CDR3 nucleotides are TGTGCCAGCAGTTTAGGTGGGACTTCCGATACGCAGTATTTT. Translation: CASSLGGTSDTQYF. The genes are TRBV12-3 or TRBV12-4 and TRBJ2-3; D is perhaps TRBD2 (6 bases). V was shortened by 1 base and J by 6 bases, with 11 bases between the two germline ends. The CDR3 is 14 residues long.